The clone carrying this TCR beta chain was seen just once. Vbeta (60) and Jbeta (13) primers were used in the PCR. TCRdb keeps only in-frame clones here, not all; method: immunoSEQ multiplex PCR. The sample includes fewer than 140,000 clones, roughly 82% of them seen just once. These data belong to a study of cytomegalovirus exposure and HLA in healthy donors. Germline V gene lookup returns CDR1 SGHRS and CDR2 YFSETQ. Between the trimmed V and J ends, which lost 0 bases and 4 bases, there was a span of 7 bases. This CDR3 is built from 14 residues. This chain uses TRBV5-1 with TRBJ2-2, with D perhaps TRBD1 (5 bases). The specimen sequenced was PBMCs. The receptor was derived from a man aged 50-59 years in good health and CMV-seronegative. CDR3 sequence: CASSLGQITGELFF. CDR3 nucleotides: TGCGCCAGCAGCTTGGGACAGATCACCGGGGAGCTGTTTTTT.